Reported below is one TCR beta chain. This specimen belongs to a study of blood T cell repertoires in COVID-19. Study in general: T cells, B-cell-depleted T cells, or PBMCs supplied cDNA or gDNA.

Original processing notes: Nucleated cell counts were estimated from reference gene primer amplification. Sequenced by immunoSEQ multiplex PCR; TCRdb stores in-frame clones only, minus some. The V and J calls and clone size were taken over from that table, and D and trimming were inferred from the DNA. The sample carries under 95,000 clones, approximately 85% recorded once. This CDR3 contains 19 residues. The germline V gene encodes CDR1 SGHKS and CDR2 YYEKEE (reference sequence). The V gene lost 4 bases and the J gene lost 0 bases, with 25 bases spanning the gap. Sequenced: peripheral blood. The sequence was obtained from a woman older than 75 with COVID-19, enrolled during active disease. The chain has TRBV5-5 and TRBJ1-1; tentative D call: TRBD1 (5 bases). CDR3 sequence: CASSPGTGPYDPMNTEAFF. Written as DNA, the CDR3 is TGTGCCAGCAGCCCGGGCACAGGTCCCTACGACCCCATGAACACTGAAGCTTTCTTT.